Described below is a single T cell receptor (beta chain) sequence and its context. Germline CDR1 MDHEN, CDR2 SYDVKM. Trimming pared 6 bases from V and 6 bases from J, leaving 14 bases between. CDR3 length: 13 residues. This record belongs to a study of blood T cell repertoires in COVID-19. Libraries were prepared by immunoSEQ multiplex PCR; TCRdb keeps only in-frame clonotypes and omits some of them. Altogether some 130,000 clones are present, approximately 89% being singletons, with the ten largest covering roughly 11%. This chain connects TRBV28 to TRBJ1-1, with TRBD1 as a possible D gene (6 bases). The sequence came from a woman in her seventies with COVID-19, enrolled during active disease. The sequencing input was peripheral blood. The CDR3 loop is CASSRYRVPEAFF. In DNA, the CDR3 is TGTGCCAGCAGCCGCTACAGGGTGCCTGAAGCTTTCTTT. Supplemented by reference TRBV28 and TRBJ1-1, the full variable domain reads DVKVTQSSRYLVKRTGEKVFLECVQDMDHENMFWYRQDPGLGLRLIYFSYDVKMKEKGDIPEGYSVSREKKERFSLILESASTNQTSMYLCASSRYRVPEAFFGQGTRLTVV.